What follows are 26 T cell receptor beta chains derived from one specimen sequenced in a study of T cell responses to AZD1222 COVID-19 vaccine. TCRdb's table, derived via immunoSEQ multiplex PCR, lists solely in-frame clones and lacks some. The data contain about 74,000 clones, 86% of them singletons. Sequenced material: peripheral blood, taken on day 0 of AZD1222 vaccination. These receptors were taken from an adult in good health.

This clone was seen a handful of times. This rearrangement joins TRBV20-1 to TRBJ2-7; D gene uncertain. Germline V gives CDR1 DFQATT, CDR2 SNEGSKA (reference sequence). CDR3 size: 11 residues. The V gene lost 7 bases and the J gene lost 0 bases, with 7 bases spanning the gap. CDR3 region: CSVGFSYEQYF. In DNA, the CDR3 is TGCAGTGTGGGTTTCTCCTACGAGCAGTACTTC.

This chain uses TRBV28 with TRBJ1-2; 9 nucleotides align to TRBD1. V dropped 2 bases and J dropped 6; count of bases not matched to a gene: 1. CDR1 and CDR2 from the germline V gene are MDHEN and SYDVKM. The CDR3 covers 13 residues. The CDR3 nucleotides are TGTGCCAGCAGTTTAAACAGGGGGCATGGCTACACCTTC. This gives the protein CASSLNRGHGYTF.

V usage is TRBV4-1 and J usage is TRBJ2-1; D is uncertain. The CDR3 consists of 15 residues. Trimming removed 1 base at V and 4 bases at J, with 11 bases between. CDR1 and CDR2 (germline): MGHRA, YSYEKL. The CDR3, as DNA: TGCGCCAGCAGCCAAGCACGGACCAGATACAATGAGCAGTTCTTC. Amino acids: CASSQARTRYNEQFF.

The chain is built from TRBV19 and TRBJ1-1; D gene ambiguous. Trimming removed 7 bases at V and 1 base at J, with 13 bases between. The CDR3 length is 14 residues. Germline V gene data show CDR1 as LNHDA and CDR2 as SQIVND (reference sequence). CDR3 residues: CASTLGNRNTEAFF. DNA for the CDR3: TGTGCCAGTACGCTAGGGAATCGGAACACTGAAGCTTTCTTT.

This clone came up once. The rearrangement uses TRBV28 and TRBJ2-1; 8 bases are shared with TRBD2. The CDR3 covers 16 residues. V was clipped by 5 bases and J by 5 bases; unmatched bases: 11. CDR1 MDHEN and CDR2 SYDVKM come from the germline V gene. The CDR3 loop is CASSPLYSGANNEQFF. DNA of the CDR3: TGTGCCAGCAGTCCCTTATATAGCGGGGCAAACAATGAGCAGTTCTTC.

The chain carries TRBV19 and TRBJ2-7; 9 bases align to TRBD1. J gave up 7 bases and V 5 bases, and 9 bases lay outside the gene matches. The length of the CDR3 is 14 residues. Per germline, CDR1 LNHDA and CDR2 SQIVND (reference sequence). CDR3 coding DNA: TGTGCCAGTAGTCCTCCGGGACAGGGTAGAGAGCAGTACTTC. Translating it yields CASSPPGQGREQYF.

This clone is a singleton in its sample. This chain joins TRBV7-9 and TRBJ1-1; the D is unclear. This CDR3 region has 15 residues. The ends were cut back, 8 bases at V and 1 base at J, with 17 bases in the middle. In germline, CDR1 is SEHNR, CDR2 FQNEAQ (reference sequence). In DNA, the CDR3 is TGTGCCAGCGACCCGGTGGGAGCTAAGAACACTGAAGCTTTCTTT. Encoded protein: CASDPVGAKNTEAFF.

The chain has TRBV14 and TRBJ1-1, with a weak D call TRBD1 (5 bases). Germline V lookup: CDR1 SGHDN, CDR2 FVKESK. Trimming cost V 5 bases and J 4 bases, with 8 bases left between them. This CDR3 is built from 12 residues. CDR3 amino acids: CASSWGSTEAFF. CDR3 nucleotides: TGTGCCAGCAGCTGGGGGAGCACTGAAGCTTTCTTT.

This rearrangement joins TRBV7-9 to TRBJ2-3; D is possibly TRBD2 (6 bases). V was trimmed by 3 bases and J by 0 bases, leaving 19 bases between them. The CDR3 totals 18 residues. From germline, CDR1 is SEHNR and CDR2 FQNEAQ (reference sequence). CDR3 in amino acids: CASSFGTRGWDSTDTQYF. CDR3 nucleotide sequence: TGTGCCAGCAGCTTCGGTACGCGGGGATGGGATAGCACAGATACGCAGTATTTT.

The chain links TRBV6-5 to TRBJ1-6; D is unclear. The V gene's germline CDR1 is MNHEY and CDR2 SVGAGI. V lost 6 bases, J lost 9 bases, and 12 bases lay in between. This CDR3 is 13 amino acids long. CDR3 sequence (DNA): TGTGCCAGCAGCTACGGATTTGGTTCACCCCTCCACTTT. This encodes CASSYGFGSPLHF.

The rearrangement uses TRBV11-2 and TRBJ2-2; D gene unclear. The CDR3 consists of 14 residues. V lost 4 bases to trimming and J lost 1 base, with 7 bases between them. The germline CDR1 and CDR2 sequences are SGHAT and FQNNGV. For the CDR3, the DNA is TGTGCCAGCAGCTCCTCTGAGAACACCGGGGAGCTGTTTTTT. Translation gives CASSSSENTGELFF.

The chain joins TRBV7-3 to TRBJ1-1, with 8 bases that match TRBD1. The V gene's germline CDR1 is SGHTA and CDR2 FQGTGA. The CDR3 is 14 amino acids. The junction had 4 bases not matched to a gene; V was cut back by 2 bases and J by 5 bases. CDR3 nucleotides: TGTGCCAGCAGCTTACAGGGGGCGGGTACTGAAGCTTTCTTT. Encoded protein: CASSLQGAGTEAFF.

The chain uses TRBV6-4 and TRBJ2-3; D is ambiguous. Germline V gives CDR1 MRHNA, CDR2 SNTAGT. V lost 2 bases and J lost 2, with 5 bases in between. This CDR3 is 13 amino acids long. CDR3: CASSDTSTDTQYF. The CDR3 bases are TGTGCCAGCAGTGACACTTCCACAGATACGCAGTATTTT.

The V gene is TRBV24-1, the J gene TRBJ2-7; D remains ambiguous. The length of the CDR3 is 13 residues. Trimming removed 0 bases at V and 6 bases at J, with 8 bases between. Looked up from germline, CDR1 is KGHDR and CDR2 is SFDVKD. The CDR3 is CATSDLWEREQYF. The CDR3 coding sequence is TGTGCCACCAGTGATTTGTGGGAACGCGAGCAGTACTTC.

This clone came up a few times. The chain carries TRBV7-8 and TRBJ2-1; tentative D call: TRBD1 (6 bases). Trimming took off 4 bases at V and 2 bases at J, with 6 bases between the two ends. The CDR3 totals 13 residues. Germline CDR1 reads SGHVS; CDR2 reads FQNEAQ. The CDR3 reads CASSSGAYNEQFF. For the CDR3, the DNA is TGTGCCAGCAGCTCAGGGGCCTACAATGAGCAGTTCTTC. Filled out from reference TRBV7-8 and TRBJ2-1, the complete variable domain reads GAGVSQSPRYKVAKRGQDVALRCDPISGHVSLFWYQQALGQGPEFLTYFQNEAQLDKSGLPSDRFFAERPEGSVSTLKIQRTQQEDSAVYLCASSSGAYNEQFFGPGTRLTVL.

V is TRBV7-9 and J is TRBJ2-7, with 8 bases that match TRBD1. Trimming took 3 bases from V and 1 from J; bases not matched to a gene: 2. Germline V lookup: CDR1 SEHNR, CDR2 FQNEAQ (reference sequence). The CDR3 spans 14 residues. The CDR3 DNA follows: TGTGCCAGCAGCTTGGGACAGGCTTCCTACGAGCAGTACTTC. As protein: CASSLGQASYEQYF.

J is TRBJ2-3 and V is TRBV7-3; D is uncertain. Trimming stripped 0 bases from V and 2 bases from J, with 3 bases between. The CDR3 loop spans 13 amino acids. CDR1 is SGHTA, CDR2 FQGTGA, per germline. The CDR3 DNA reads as TGTGCCAGCAGCTTAACGCCCACAGATACGCAGTATTTT. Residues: CASSLTPTDTQYF.

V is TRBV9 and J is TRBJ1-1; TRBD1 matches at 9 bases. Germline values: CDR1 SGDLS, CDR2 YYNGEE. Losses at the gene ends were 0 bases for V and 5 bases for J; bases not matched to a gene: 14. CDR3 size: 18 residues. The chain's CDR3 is CASSVGDRVAPERTEAFF. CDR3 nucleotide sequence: TGTGCCAGCAGCGTAGGGGACAGGGTAGCCCCAGAGAGGACTGAAGCTTTCTTT.

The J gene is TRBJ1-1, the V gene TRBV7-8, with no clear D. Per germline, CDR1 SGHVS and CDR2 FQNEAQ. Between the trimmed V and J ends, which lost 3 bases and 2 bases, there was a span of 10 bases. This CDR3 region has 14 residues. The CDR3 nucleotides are TGTGCCAGCAGCTTCCGCAATCCTAACACTGAAGCTTTCTTT. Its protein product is CASSFRNPNTEAFF.

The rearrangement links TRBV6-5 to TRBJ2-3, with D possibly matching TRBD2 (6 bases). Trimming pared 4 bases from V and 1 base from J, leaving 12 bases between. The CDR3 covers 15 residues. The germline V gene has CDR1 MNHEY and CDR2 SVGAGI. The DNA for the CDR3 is TGTGCCAGCAGTTGGCGGGGAAGGGGCACAGATACGCAGTATTTT. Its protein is CASSWRGRGTDTQYF.

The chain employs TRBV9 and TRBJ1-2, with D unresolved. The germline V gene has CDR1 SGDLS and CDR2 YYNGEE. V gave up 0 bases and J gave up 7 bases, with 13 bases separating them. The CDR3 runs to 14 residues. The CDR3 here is CASSVGADPRGYTF. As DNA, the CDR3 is TGTGCCAGCAGCGTAGGGGCAGACCCCCGTGGCTACACCTTC.

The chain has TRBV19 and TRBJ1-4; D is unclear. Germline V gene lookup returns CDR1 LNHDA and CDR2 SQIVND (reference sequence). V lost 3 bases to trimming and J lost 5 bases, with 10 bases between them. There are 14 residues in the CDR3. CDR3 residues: CASSISQTNEKLFF. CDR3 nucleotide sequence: TGTGCCAGTAGTATCTCACAAACAAATGAAAAACTGTTTTTT.

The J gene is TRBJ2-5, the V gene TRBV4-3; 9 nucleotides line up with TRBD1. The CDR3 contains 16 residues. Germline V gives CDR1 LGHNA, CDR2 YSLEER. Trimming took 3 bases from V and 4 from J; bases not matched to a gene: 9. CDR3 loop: CASSQLHRGQGETQYF. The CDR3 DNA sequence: TGCGCCAGCAGCCAGCTTCACAGGGGGCAGGGAGAGACCCAGTACTTC.

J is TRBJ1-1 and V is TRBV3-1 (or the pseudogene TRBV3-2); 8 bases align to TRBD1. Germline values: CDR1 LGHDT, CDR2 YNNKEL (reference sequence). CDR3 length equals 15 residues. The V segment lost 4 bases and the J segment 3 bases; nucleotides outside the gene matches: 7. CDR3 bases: TGTGCCAGCAGCCCTCCCGGACAGGGCCACACTGAAGCTTTCTTT. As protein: CASSPPGQGHTEAFF.

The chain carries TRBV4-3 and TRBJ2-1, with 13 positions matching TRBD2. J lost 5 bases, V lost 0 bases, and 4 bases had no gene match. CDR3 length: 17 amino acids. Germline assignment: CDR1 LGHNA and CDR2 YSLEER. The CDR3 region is CASSQDSGTSGNNEQFF. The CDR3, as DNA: TGCGCCAGCAGCCAAGATTCGGGGACTAGCGGGAACAATGAGCAGTTCTTC.

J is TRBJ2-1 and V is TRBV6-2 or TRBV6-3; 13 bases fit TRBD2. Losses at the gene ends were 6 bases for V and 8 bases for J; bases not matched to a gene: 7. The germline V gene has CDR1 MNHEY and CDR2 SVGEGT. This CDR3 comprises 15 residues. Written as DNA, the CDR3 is TGTGCCAGCAGCTTACTAGCGGGAGGGCCCCATGAGCAGTTCTTC. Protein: CASSLLAGGPHEQFF.